These 9 T cell receptor beta chains originate from one sample sequenced in a study of blood T cell repertoires in COVID-19. Using immunoSEQ multiplex PCR, the repertoire was profiled, and TCRdb retains in-frame clones only, with some absent. This table has 430,000 or so clones, roughly 88% appearing once. Sequences were obtained from PBMCs or T cells enriched from blood (not recorded which). The receptors shown here come from a woman under 30 who had been exposed to COVID-19.

This clone was counted between two and nine times. The chain combines TRBV19 with TRBJ2-2; 13 bases are shared with TRBD2. The CDR3 sequence is 15 residues long. CDR1 is LNHDA and CDR2 is SQIVND in the germline V gene (reference sequence). With V trimmed by 6 bases and J by 7 bases, 5 bases remained unmatched. The CDR3 DNA is TGTGCCAGTAGAAAGACTAGCGGGGGGATCGGGGAGCTGTTTTTT. Translation gives CASRKTSGGIGELFF.

J is TRBJ2-7 and V is TRBV7-2; TRBD2 matches at 14 bases. The CDR3 totals 18 residues. The germline V gene has CDR1 SGHTA and CDR2 FQGNSA. V lost 5 bases to trimming and J lost 2 bases; unmatched junction nucleotides: 11. The CDR3 region is CASSANWGLAGVAYEQYF. The CDR3 nucleotides are TGTGCCAGCAGCGCCAACTGGGGACTAGCGGGGGTAGCCTACGAGCAGTACTTC.

The V gene is TRBV5-1, the J gene TRBJ1-1; D not resolved. CDR3 length: 14 amino acids. Trimming shortened V by 2 bases and J by 4 bases, and 12 bases separated the two germline ends. Germline CDR1 SGHRS, CDR2 YFSETQ. The CDR3: CASSFGRSGTEAFF. The CDR3, as DNA: TGCGCCAGCAGCTTCGGGAGATCGGGCACTGAAGCTTTCTTT. The complete variable domain, with remaining parts taken from reference TRBV5-1 and TRBJ1-1, reads KAGVTQTPRYLIKTRGQQVTLSCSPISGHRSVSWYQQTPGQGLQFLFEYFSETQRNKGNFPGRFSGRQFSNSRSEMNVSTLELGDSALYLCASSFGRSGTEAFFGQGTRLTVV.

The chain couples TRBV15 to TRBJ2-2; D possibly corresponds to TRBD1 (7 bases). CDR3 length: 12 residues. Trimming removed 8 bases at V and 11 bases at J, with 15 bases between. CDR1 is LNHNV, CDR2 YYDKDF, per germline (reference sequence). In DNA, the CDR3 is TGTGCCACCGCAGGGGGGTACGGAGAGCTGTTTTTT. This gives the protein CATAGGYGELFF.

This clone was counted once. At the DNA level, this CDR3 is encoded by other sequences in the same sample as well. The J gene is TRBJ1-2, the V gene TRBV9, with a tentative D call TRBD1 (6 bases). CDR1 and CDR2 (germline): SGDLS, YYNGEE. V lost 0 bases and J 2 bases, leaving 8 bases between the germline ends. There are 14 residues in the CDR3. The CDR3 nucleotides read TGTGCCAGCAGCGTAGAGGACAGAAACTATGGCTACACCTTC. Translation gives CASSVEDRNYGYTF.

In its sample, this clone was seen once. This chain joins TRBV9 and TRBJ1-2, with D possibly being TRBD1 (6 bases). CDR1 and CDR2 (germline): SGDLS, YYNGEE. The CDR3 runs 11 residues. V was clipped by 6 bases and J by 6 bases, with 9 bases between them. The CDR3 region is CASTSGDGYTF. As DNA, the CDR3 is TGTGCCAGCACCTCAGGGGATGGCTACACCTTC.

The rearrangement uses TRBV2 and TRBJ2-3, with 10 bases matching TRBD2. With V trimmed by 6 bases and J by 6 bases, 12 bases remained unmatched. Per the germline V gene, CDR1 is SNHLY and CDR2 is FYNNEI. The CDR3 covers 16 residues. CDR3 bases: TGTGCCAGCAGCTCACTTCTAGCGGGAGTTAGTGATACGCAGTATTTT. This gives the protein CASSSLLAGVSDTQYF. The full variable domain, in which reference TRBV2 and TRBJ2-3 provide the parts outside the CDR3, is EPEVTQTPSHQVTQMGQEVILRCVPISNHLYFYWYRQILGQKVEFLVSFYNNEISEKSEIFDDQFSVERPDGSNFTLKIRSTKLEDSAMYFCASSSLLAGVSDTQYFGPGTRLTVL.

The rearrangement joins TRBV19 to TRBJ1-4; the D gene is possibly TRBD1 (6 bases). CDR1 and CDR2 (germline): LNHDA, SQIVND (reference sequence). The CDR3 consists of 16 residues. Deletions cut 3 bases from V and 4 bases from J, with 15 bases between. The CDR3, as DNA: TGTGCCAGTAGTATCCCCGGACAGATTAATAATGAAAAACTGTTTTTT. Amino acids: CASSIPGQINNEKLFF. Combining the CDR3 with reference TRBV19 and TRBJ1-4 gives the whole variable domain DGGITQSPKYLFRKEGQNVTLSCEQNLNHDAMYWYRQDPGQGLRLIYYSQIVNDFQKGDIAEGYSVSREKKESFPLTVTSAQKNPTAFYLCASSIPGQINNEKLFFGSGTQLSVL.

The chain recombines TRBV5-1 with TRBJ2-1; 14 positions match TRBD2. Unmatched junction bases numbered 16, after V lost 4 bases and J lost 7 bases. Germline V CDR1 and CDR2: SGHRS, YFSETQ. The CDR3 contains 19 residues. The CDR3 loop reads CASSGIKTSGGEGWNEQFF. As DNA, the CDR3 is TGCGCCAGCAGCGGAATAAAGACTAGCGGGGGGGAAGGTTGGAATGAGCAGTTCTTC.